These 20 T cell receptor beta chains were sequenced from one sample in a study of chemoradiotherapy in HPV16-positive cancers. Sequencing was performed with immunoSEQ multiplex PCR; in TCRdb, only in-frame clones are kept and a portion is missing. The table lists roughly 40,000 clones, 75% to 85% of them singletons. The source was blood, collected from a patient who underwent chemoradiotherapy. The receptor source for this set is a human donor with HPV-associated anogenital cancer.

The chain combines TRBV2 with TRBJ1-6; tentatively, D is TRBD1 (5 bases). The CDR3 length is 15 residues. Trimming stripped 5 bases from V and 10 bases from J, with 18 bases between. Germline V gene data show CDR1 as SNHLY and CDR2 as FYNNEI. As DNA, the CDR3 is TGTGCCAGCAGTCTCCAGGGACGGGAGGGATCACCCCTCCACTTT. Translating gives CASSLQGREGSPLHF.

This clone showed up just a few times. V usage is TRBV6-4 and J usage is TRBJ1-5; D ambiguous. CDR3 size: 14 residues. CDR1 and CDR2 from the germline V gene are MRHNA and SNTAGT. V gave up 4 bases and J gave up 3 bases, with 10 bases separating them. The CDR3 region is CASSAIIHNQPQHF. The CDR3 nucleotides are TGTGCCAGCAGTGCGATAATCCACAATCAGCCCCAGCATTTT.

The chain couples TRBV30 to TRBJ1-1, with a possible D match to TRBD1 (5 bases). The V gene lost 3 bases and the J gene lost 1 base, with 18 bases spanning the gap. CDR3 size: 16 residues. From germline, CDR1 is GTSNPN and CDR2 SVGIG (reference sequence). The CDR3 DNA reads TGTGCCTGGAGAACAACCCTGGGACGTTGGAACACTGAAGCTTTCTTT. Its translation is CAWRTTLGRWNTEAFF.

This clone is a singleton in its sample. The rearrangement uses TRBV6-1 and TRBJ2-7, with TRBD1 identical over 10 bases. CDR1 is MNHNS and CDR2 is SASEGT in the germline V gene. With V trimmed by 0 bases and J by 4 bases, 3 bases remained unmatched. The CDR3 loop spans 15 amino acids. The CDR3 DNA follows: TGTGCCAGCAGTGAAGCAGGGACAGGGGAATACGAGCAGTACTTC. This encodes CASSEAGTGEYEQYF.

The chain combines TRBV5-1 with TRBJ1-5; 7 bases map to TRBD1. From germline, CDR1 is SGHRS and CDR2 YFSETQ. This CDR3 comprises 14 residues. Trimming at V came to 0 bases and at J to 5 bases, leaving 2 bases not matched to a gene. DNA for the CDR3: TGCGCCAGCAGCTTGGAAGGGGGCGATCAGCCCCAGCATTTT. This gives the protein CASSLEGGDQPQHF.

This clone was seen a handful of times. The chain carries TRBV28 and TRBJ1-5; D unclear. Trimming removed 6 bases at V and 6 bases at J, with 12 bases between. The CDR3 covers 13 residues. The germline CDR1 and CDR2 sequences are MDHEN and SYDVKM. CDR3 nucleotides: TGTGCCAGCAGCCGTGGCTTAGGTCAGCCCCAGCATTTT. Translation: CASSRGLGQPQHF.

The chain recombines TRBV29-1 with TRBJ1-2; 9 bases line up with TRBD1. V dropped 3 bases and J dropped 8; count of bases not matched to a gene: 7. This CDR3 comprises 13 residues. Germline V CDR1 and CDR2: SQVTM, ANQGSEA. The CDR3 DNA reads TGCAGCGTTGATGGACAGGGGCCCCAAGGCTACACCTTC. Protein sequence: CSVDGQGPQGYTF.

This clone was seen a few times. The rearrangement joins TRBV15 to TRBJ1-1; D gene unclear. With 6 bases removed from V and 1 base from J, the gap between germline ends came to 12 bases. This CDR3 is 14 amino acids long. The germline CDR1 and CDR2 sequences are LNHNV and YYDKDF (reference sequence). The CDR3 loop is CATRIGIPNTEAFF. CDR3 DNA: TGTGCCACCAGGATAGGAATCCCGAACACTGAAGCTTTCTTT.

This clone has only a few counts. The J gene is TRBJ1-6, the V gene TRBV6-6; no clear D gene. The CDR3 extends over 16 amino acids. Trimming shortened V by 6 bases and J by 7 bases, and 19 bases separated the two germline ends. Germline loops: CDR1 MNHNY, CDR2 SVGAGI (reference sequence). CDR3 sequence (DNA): TGTGCCAGCAGCCTCCTGGCAGGCCTTACCAATTCACCCCTCCACTTT. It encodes CASSLLAGLTNSPLHF.

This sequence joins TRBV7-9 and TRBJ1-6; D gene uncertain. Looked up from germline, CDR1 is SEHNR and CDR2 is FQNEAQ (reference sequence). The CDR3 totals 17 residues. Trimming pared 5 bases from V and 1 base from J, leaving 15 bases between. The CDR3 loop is CASSTSDVGSYNSPLHF. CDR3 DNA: TGTGCCAGCAGCACCTCAGATGTGGGATCCTATAATTCACCCCTCCACTTT.

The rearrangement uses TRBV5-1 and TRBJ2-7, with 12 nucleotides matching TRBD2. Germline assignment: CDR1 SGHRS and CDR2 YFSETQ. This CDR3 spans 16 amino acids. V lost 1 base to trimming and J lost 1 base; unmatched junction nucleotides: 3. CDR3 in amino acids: CASSLSTSGGSYEQYF. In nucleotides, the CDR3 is TGCGCCAGCAGCTTGAGCACTAGCGGGGGGTCCTACGAGCAGTACTTC.

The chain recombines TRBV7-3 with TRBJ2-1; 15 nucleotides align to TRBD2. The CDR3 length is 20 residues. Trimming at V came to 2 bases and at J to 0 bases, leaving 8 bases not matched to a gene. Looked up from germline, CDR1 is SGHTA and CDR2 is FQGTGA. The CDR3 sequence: CASSLPDGTSGGSSYNEQFF. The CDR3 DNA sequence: TGTGCCAGCAGCTTACCGGACGGGACTAGCGGGGGGAGCTCCTACAATGAGCAGTTCTTC.

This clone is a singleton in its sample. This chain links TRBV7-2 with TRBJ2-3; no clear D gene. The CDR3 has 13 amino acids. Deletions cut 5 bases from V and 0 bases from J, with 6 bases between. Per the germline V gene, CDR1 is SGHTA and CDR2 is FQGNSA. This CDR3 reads CASSADSTDTQYF. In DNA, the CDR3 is TGTGCCAGCAGCGCGGACAGCACAGATACGCAGTATTTT.

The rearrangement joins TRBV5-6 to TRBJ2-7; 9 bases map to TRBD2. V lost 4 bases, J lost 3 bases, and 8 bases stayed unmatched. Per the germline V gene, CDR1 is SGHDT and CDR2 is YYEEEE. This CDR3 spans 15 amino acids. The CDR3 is CASSPSPTSGYEQYF. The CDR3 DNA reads TGTGCCAGCAGCCCATCTCCGACTAGCGGCTACGAGCAGTACTTC.

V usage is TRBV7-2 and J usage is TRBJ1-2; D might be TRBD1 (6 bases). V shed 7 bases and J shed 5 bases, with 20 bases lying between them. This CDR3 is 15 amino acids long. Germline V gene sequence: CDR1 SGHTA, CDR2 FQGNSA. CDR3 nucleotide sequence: TGTGCCAGCACCCTAGGAGGGGGAGGCGGGTATGGCTACACCTTC. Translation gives CASTLGGGGGYGYTF. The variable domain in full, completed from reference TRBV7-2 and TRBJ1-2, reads GAGVSQSPSNKVTEKGKDVELRCDPISGHTALYWYRQSLGQGLEFLIYFQGNSAPDKSGLPSDRFSAERTGGSVSTLTIQRTQQEDSAVYLCASTLGGGGGYGYTFGSGTRLTVV.

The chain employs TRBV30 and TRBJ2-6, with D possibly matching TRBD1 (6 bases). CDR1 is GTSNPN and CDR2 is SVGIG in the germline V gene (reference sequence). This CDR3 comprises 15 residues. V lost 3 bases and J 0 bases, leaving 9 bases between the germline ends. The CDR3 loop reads CAWSLGGSGANVLTF. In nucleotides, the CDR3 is TGTGCCTGGAGCCTAGGGGGCTCTGGGGCCAACGTCCTGACTTTC.

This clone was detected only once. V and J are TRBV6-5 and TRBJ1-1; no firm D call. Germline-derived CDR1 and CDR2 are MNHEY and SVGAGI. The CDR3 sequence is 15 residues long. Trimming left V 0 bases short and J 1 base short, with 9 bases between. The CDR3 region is CASSYSLIGNTEAFF. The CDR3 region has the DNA TGTGCCAGCAGTTACTCGTTAATCGGGAACACTGAAGCTTTCTTT.

CDR3 in DNA: TGTGCCAGCAGTAAGCCTCCGCCAAGAAACATTCAGTACTTC. Encoded protein: CASSKPPPRNIQYF. This chain uses TRBV6-5 with TRBJ2-4; D remains ambiguous. Germline CDR1 is MNHEY and CDR2 is SVGAGI. CDR3 length: 14 amino acids. V was shortened by 5 bases and J by 6 bases, with 14 bases between the two germline ends.

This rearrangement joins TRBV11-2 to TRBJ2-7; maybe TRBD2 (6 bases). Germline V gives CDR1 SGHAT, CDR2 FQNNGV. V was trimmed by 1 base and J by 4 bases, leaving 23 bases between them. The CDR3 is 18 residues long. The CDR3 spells CASSLGPAGTGEPYEQYF. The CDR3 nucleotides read TGTGCCAGCAGCTTAGGTCCGGCCGGAACGGGGGAGCCGTACGAGCAGTACTTC.

The CDR3 DNA reads as TGTGCCAGCAGCCCGACGCCAGCTTTCTTT. Translated, it gives CASSPTPAFF. This sequence joins TRBV7-8 and TRBJ1-1; D unresolved. Trimming stripped 5 bases from V and 10 bases from J, with 8 bases between. The CDR3 covers 10 residues. CDR1 and CDR2 from the germline V gene are SGHVS and FQNEAQ.